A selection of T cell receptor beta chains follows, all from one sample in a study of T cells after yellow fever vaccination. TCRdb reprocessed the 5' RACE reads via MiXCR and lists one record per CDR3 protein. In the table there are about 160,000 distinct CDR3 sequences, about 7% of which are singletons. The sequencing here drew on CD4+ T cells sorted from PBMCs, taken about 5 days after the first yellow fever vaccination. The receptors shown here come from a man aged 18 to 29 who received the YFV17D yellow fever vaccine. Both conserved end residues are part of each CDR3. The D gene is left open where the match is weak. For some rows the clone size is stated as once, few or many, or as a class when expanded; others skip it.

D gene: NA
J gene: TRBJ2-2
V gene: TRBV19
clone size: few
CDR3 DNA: TGTGCCAGTAGTATAATCCAGCAGACCGGGGAGCTGTTTTTT
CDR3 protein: CASSIIQQTGELFF

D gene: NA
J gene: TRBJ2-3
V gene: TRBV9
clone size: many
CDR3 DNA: TGTGCCAGCAGCTCTATGACGGGAGATACGCAGTATTTT
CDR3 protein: CASSSMTGDTQYF

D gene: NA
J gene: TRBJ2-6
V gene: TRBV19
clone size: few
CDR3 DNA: TGTGCCAGTCAGCATTGGTACAGGGCGGAGTCTGGGGCCAACGTCCTGACTTTC
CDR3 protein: CASQHWYRAESGANVLTF

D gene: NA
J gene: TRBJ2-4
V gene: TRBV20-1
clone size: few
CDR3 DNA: TGCAGTGCTAGAGTCGGGGGCGCACAAGGGAACATTCAGTACTTC
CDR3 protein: CSARVGGAQGNIQYF

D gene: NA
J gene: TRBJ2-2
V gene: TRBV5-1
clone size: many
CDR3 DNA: TGCGCCAGCAGCTTGGTCCCGGGAGACACCGGGGAGCTGTTTTTT
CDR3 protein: CASSLVPGDTGELFF

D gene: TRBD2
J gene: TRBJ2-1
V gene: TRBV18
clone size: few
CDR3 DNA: TGTGCCAGCTCACCCGGACTAGCAGACAATGAGCAGTTCTTC
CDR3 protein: CASSPGLADNEQFF

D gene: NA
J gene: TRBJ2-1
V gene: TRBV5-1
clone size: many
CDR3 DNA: TGCGCCAGCAGCTTGGTTTTTAGCTCCTACAATGAGCAGTTCTTC
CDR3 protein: CASSLVFSSYNEQFF

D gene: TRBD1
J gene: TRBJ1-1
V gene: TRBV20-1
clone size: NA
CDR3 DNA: TGCAGTGCAAGTACAGGGGTCCCTATGAACACTGAAGCTTTCTTT
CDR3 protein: CSASTGVPMNTEAFF

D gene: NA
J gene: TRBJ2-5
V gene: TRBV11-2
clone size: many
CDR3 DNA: TGTGCCAGCATTCAAGGGGCTGGGGCCCAGTACTTC
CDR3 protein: CASIQGAGAQYF

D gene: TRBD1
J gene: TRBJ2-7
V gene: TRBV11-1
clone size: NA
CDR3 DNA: TGTGCCAGCAGCTTAAGTAATTGGGACAGGAACTCCTACGAGCAGTACTTC
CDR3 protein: CASSLSNWDRNSYEQYF

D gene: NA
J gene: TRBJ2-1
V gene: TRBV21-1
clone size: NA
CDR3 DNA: TGTGCCAGCAGCAAAAGGGCGGAGGGGGACGTGGAGAATGAGCAGTTCTTC
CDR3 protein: CASSKRAEGDVENEQFF

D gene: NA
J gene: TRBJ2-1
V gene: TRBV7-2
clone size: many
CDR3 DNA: TGTGCCAGCAGCCCCAGGGACGGGCTAACCTACAATGAGCAGTTCTTC
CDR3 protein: CASSPRDGLTYNEQFF

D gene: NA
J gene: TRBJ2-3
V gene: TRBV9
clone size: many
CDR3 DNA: TGTGCCAGCAGCGTAGGAGGAACAGATACGCAGTATTTT
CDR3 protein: CASSVGGTDTQYF

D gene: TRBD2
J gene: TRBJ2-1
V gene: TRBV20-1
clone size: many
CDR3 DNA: TGCAGTGCTGAGCGGGGGAATGAGCAGTTCTTC
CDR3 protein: CSAERGNEQFF

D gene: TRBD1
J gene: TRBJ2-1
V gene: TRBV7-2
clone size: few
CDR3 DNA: TGTGCCAGCAGCTTCGGGACAGGTGCATACAATGAGCAGTTCTTC
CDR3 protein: CASSFGTGAYNEQFF

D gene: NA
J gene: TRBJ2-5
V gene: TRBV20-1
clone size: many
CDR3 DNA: TGCAGTGCTAGAGATGTGCAGGGAGGTCAAGAGACCCAGTACTTC
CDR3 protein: CSARDVQGGQETQYF